Presented here are 22 T cell receptor beta chains from one specimen sequenced in a study of T cells in Graves' hyperthyroidism and ophthalmopathy. It was RNA transcripts that yielded the amplified TCR beta CDR3 regions. The HTBI primer set served for first-round RT-PCR of the TCR CDR3. MiXCR, run by TCRdb on the multiplex PCR reads, gives a single entry per CDR3 protein. The table has under 350,000 distinct CDR3 sequences, less than 30% seen once. Specimen: blood. The receptors here all came from a man aged 40-50 years with Graves' hyperthyroidism that later progressed to Graves' ophthalmopathy.

This clonotype was counted ten times or more. CDR3 residues: CASSLSPGLEAFF. The CDR3 nucleotides read TGTGCCAGCAGCTTAAGCCCTGGATTGGAAGCTTTCTTT. This rearrangement joins TRBV7-2 to TRBJ1-1; D call uncertain. Germline assignment: CDR1 SGHTA and CDR2 FQGNSA. The V end lost 2 bases, the J end lost 8 bases, and 12 bases lay between the germline ends. The CDR3 loop spans 13 amino acids.

The chain joins TRBV6-1 to TRBJ2-7; 8 bases align to TRBD2. The junction had 15 bases not matched to a gene; V was cut back by 5 bases and J by 3 bases. The CDR3 runs 17 residues. The V gene's germline CDR1 is MNHNS and CDR2 SASEGT. The CDR3 coding sequence is TGTGCCAGCAGTCCTGCGTCGGCCAGCGGGAGTCTCTACGAGCAGTACTTC. Amino acids: CASSPASASGSLYEQYF.

V is TRBV27 and J is TRBJ2-2; maybe TRBD1 (6 bases). The V end was cut by 0 bases, the J end by 4 bases, with 12 bases between. Germline values: CDR1 MNHEY, CDR2 SMNVEV (reference sequence). The CDR3 has 16 residues. CDR3 residues: CASSLSPGAGTGELFF. Here the CDR3 DNA reads TGTGCCAGCAGTTTATCGCCAGGGGCGGGCACCGGGGAGCTGTTTTTT.

This clonotype was seen ten or more times. This may arise from a read error, as a much more abundant clone is one base away. The chain joins TRBV24-1 to TRBJ1-5; D is ambiguous. Trimming shortened V by 2 bases and J by 5 bases, and 15 bases separated the two germline ends. This CDR3 comprises 16 residues. Germline assignment: CDR1 KGHDR and CDR2 SFDVKD. CDR3 residues: CATSDSLGSAYQPQHF. The CDR3 DNA follows: TGTGCCACCAGTGATTCCCTTGGGAGTGCCTATCAGCCCCAGCATTTT.

The CDR3 loop is CASSQVGLGGGNTEAFF. The CDR3 DNA reads TGCGCCAGCAGCCAAGTGGGCCTTGGAGGGGGGAACACTGAAGCTTTCTTT. The chain employs TRBV4-1 and TRBJ1-1, with D perhaps matching TRBD1 (6 bases). The CDR3 totals 17 residues. V lost 1 base to trimming and J lost 1 base, with 16 bases between them. Germline lookup yields CDR1 MGHRA and CDR2 YSYEKL.

The sample holds many counts of this clonotype. The genes are TRBV4-2 and TRBJ2-5; tentatively, D is TRBD2 (5 bases). The V end was cut by 3 bases, the J end by 5 bases, with 10 bases between. CDR1 is LGHNA, CDR2 YNFKEQ, per germline. CDR3 length: 13 amino acids. The CDR3 region is CASSHEAGETQYF. DNA of the CDR3: TGTGCCAGCAGCCACGAGGCGGGTGAGACCCAGTACTTC.

This clonotype showed up just a few times. The chain has TRBV28 and TRBJ1-5, with D unresolved. The V gene's germline CDR1 is MDHEN and CDR2 SYDVKM. Trimming left V 1 base short and J 7 bases short, with 8 bases between. The CDR3 is 13 residues long. CDR3 sequence: CASSLSLDQPQHF. CDR3 nucleotides: TGTGCCAGCAGTTTATCTTTAGACCAGCCCCAGCATTTT.

This clonotype was detected many times. The chain combines TRBV4-1 with TRBJ1-1, with TRBD1 as a possible D gene (5 bases). CDR1 is MGHRA, CDR2 YSYEKL, per germline. Trimming removed 0 bases at V and 3 bases at J, with 11 bases between. This CDR3 spans 15 amino acids. The CDR3 DNA is TGCGCCAGCAGCCAAGATTGGAGAGGGGACACTGAAGCTTTCTTT. It translates to CASSQDWRGDTEAFF.

This clonotype was seen repeatedly, ten times or more. The chain carries TRBV28 and TRBJ2-7; tentative D call: TRBD2 (5 bases). The CDR3 extends over 12 amino acids. The V gene's germline CDR1 is MDHEN and CDR2 SYDVKM. Trimming stripped 8 bases from V and 9 bases from J, with 17 bases between. The chain's CDR3 is CASGVRRSGQYF. The CDR3, as DNA: TGTGCCAGCGGGGTGAGGAGGAGCGGGCAGTACTTC.

The chain links TRBV7-8 to TRBJ2-4, with 8 bases lining up with TRBD1. Germline lookup yields CDR1 SGHVS and CDR2 FQNEAQ. The CDR3 sequence is 14 residues long. V lost 9 bases, J lost 0 bases, and 4 bases stayed unmatched. This CDR3 reads CASTDRGAKNIQYF. For the CDR3, the DNA is TGTGCCAGTACCGACAGGGGAGCCAAAAACATTCAGTACTTC. Full variable domain (outside the CDR3, taken from reference TRBV7-8 and TRBJ2-4): GAGVSQSPRYKVAKRGQDVALRCDPISGHVSLFWYQQALGQGPEFLTYFQNEAQLDKSGLPSDRFFAERPEGSVSTLKIQRTQQEDSAVYLCASTDRGAKNIQYFGAGTRLSVL.

This clonotype was seen many times. The J gene is TRBJ2-2, the V gene TRBV12-3 or TRBV12-4; D is perhaps TRBD1 (6 bases). The V and J ends lost 2 bases and 5 bases respectively, with 12 bases between them. CDR3 length equals 15 residues. CDR3 DNA sequence: TGTGCCAGCAGTTTACTAACAGGGTGGACCGGGGAGCTGTTTTTT. Its protein is CASSLLTGWTGELFF.

This clonotype was observed at least ten times. DNA for the CDR3: TGCAGTGCTAGAGATGTTATAGCGAGACAAGAGACCCAGTACTTC. This translates into CSARDVIARQETQYF. The chain uses TRBV20-1 and TRBJ2-5, with D perhaps TRBD2 (5 bases). Per germline, CDR1 DFQATT and CDR2 SNEGSKA (reference sequence). This CDR3 region has 15 residues. V was shortened by 0 bases and J by 2 bases, with 13 bases between the two germline ends.

The rearrangement joins TRBV24-1 to TRBJ2-5; perhaps D is TRBD1 or TRBD2 (5 bases each). Germline lookup yields CDR1 KGHDR and CDR2 SFDVKD. The CDR3 sequence is 13 residues long. Trimming pared 8 bases from V and 1 base from J, leaving 10 bases between. As DNA, the CDR3 is TGTGCCACCACAGACGGGGCCCAAGAGACCCAGTACTTC. This codes for CATTDGAQETQYF.

In regard to this clonotype: A clone one base away is much larger, so this may be a read error. The genes are TRBV25-1 and TRBJ2-5, with D possibly TRBD2 on 7 matching bases. V shed 8 bases and J shed 0 bases, with 22 bases lying between them. This CDR3 contains 17 residues. Germline V gives CDR1 MGHDK, CDR2 SYGVNS. CDR3 bases: TGTGCCAGCGCCTGGGGGGGGCCCGTAGCGTACCAAGAGACCCAGTACTTC. Residues: CASAWGGPVAYQETQYF.

This clonotype showed up many times. The rearrangement uses TRBV18 and TRBJ1-2, with 8 bases identical to TRBD1. In germline, CDR1 is KGHSH, CDR2 LQKENI. V was pared by 6 bases and J by 6 bases, with 6 bases of the junction left unmatched. This CDR3 is 13 amino acids long. The CDR3 DNA reads as TGTGCCAGCTCCCCGACGGACAGGGATGGCTACACCTTC. This sequence encodes CASSPTDRDGYTF.

This clonotype has ten or more counts. The gene calls are TRBV7-2 and TRBJ1-3; D call uncertain. Deletions cut 5 bases from V and 5 bases from J, with 10 bases between. This CDR3 has 13 amino acids. The germline gives CDR1 SGHTA, CDR2 FQGNSA. CDR3 sequence (DNA): TGTGCCAGCAGCACCAGGTTGAGAAACACCATATATTTT. Translation gives CASSTRLRNTIYF.

A note on this clonotype: A read error may explain this, as a much larger clone is one base away. V gene TRBV9 combines with J gene TRBJ1-2; a weak D match, TRBD1 (6 bases). The CDR3 is made up of 15 amino acids. Per the germline V gene, CDR1 is SGDLS and CDR2 is YYNGEE. The chain's CDR3 is CPSSVGIGGNYGYTF. Written as DNA, the CDR3 is TGTCCCAGCAGCGTAGGTATAGGGGGAAACTATGGCTACACCTTC.

This clonotype was counted ten times or more. The gene calls are TRBV4-1 and TRBJ2-2; possible D gene TRBD2, 6 bases. The CDR3 extends over 18 amino acids. With 0 bases removed from V and 4 bases from J, the gap between germline ends came to 18 bases. From germline, CDR1 is MGHRA and CDR2 YSYEKL. The CDR3 reads CASSQDLWEVLLTGELFF. CDR3 sequence (DNA): TGCGCCAGCAGCCAAGATCTGTGGGAGGTTTTACTCACCGGGGAGCTGTTTTTT.

V usage is TRBV20-1 and J usage is TRBJ1-1; no firm D call. The germline CDR1 and CDR2 sequences are DFQATT and SNEGSKA (reference sequence). CDR3 length equals 14 residues. The V and J ends lost 4 bases and 4 bases respectively, with 16 bases between them. The CDR3 DNA reads TGCAGTGCTAACGCGGTTTGGGAAGTCACTGAAGCTTTCTTT. Its translation: CSANAVWEVTEAFF.

This clonotype was seen many times. V gene TRBV28 combines with J gene TRBJ1-1; D gene uncertain. The germline gives CDR1 MDHEN, CDR2 SYDVKM. Trimming took 2 bases from V and 8 from J, leaving 6 bases between them. The length of the CDR3 is 11 residues. CDR3 coding DNA: TGTGCCAGCAGTTTAGAAATGGAAGCTTTCTTT. Its protein product is CASSLEMEAFF. Using reference TRBV28 and TRBJ1-1 for the parts outside the CDR3, the full variable domain is DVKVTQSSRYLVKRTGEKVFLECVQDMDHENMFWYRQDPGLGLRLIYFSYDVKMKEKGDIPEGYSVSREKKERFSLILESASTNQTSMYLCASSLEMEAFFGQGTRLTVV.

This clonotype was seen many times. This chain joins TRBV30 and TRBJ1-5; perhaps TRBD1 as D (6 bases). V lost 2 bases and J lost 7, with 12 bases in between. CDR3 length equals 13 residues. The germline V gene has CDR1 GTSNPN and CDR2 SVGIG (reference sequence). This CDR3 reads CAWSFKGDQPQHF. CDR3 coding DNA: TGTGCCTGGAGTTTCAAGGGGGACCAGCCCCAGCATTTT.

At least ten counts were recorded for this clonotype. The rearrangement joins TRBV19 to TRBJ2-7, with unresolved D. The V end lost 2 bases, the J end lost 4 bases, and 12 bases lay between the germline ends. CDR1 and CDR2 (germline): LNHDA, SQIVND (reference sequence). The CDR3 contains 14 residues. The CDR3 DNA reads as TGTGCCAGTAGTATAAAGGATGGTCATTACGAGCAGTACTTC. This translates into CASSIKDGHYEQYF.